The clone carrying this T cell receptor beta chain came up once. CDR3 length: 15 amino acids. V lost 5 bases to trimming and J lost 2 bases, with 15 bases between them. Germline-derived CDR1 and CDR2 are SGHAT and FQNNGV. This sample was included in a study of Graves' ophthalmopathy and Graves' hyperthyroidism. Investigators amplified TCR beta CDR3 regions from RNA transcripts. Second-round multiplex PCR followed a first-round RT-PCR using HTBI primers. TCRdb re-derived calls from the multiplex PCR reads in MiXCR, one entry per CDR3 protein. The sample lists about 220,000 distinct CDR3 sequences, around a fifth occurring once. Patients were excluded if they had other autoimmune diseases or uncontrolled infections, and likewise if pregnancy or lactation applied.

The chain combines TRBV11-2 with TRBJ2-5; weak D call: TRBD2 (5 bases). The clonotype comes from a woman aged 50 to 60 with Graves' ophthalmopathy. Sequences were obtained from peripheral blood. The CDR3 region has the DNA TGTGCCAGCAGCGGACGAGGACTGGCTCAAGAGACCCAGTACTTC. The encoded protein is CASSGRGLAQETQYF.